The TCR beta chain described here comes from a study of beta chain features in type 1 diabetes. Trimming took off 4 bases at V and 0 bases at J, with 10 bases between the two ends. The length of the CDR3 is 15 residues. From germline, CDR1 is LGHNA and CDR2 YSLEER. Study-wide results and limits: Patients showed naive, central memory and Treg TCRB repertoires that appeared more similar than those of healthy donors. Sequencing of cDNA might inflate the share of cells that strongly express TCR. TCRB CDR3s from Type 1 diabetes patients were moderately but significantly shorter in all four CD4+ subsets.

Purity of each sorted population was above 98%. Reverse transcribing all isolated RNA meant expressed TCRB transcripts were sequenced. Average reads for naive, central memory and regulatory T cell samples were roughly 3.4 million. Data came from immunoSEQ multiplex PCR; TCRdb stores just in-frame clones and leaves some out. The sample lists 600,000 to 700,000 clones; around 12% were seen once. As regards this clone: The antigen is undetermined.

Sequencing input: naive CD4+ T cells from blood. This rearrangement joins TRBV4-3 to TRBJ1-3; D gene uncertain. This clonotype was obtained from a man younger than 40 with type 1 diabetes. This chain's CDR3 is CASSPSYRSGNTIYF. The CDR3 DNA reads TGCGCCAGCAGCCCTTCTTACCGCTCTGGAAACACCATATATTTT.